This passage covers 31 T cell receptor beta chains from one sample sequenced in a study of HIV-infected patients and healthy controls (dated by TCRdb to between 2014 and 2016). The method behind the library was 5' RACE. Sequencing instrument: Illumina MiSeq. TCRdb reanalyzed the raw reads on its own, using fastp at Q25 for trimming and MiXCR for clone calling, and kept in-frame beta chains. Entries are consolidated by CDR3 protein sequence, retaining the most common genes and DNA. The sample table lists around 67,000 distinct CDR3 sequences, approximately 15% of them with a count of one. Approximately 6% of the sample is in the top ten clones. The sample taken for sequencing was CD4+ T cells from blood. These receptors originate from a human donor in good health.

The sample holds a few counts of this clonotype. The chain combines TRBV7-2 with TRBJ2-1; 7 bases agree with TRBD1. The CDR3 sequence is 16 residues long. J was trimmed by 7 bases and V by 4 bases; bases with no gene match: 13. The germline V gene has CDR1 SGHTA and CDR2 FQGNSA. The CDR3 protein is CASSSPGQSTGNEQFF. CDR3 coding DNA: TGTGCCAGCAGCTCCCCGGGACAGTCAACCGGAAATGAGCAGTTCTTC. Full variable domain (rest looked up from reference TRBV7-2 and TRBJ2-1): GAGVSQSPSNKVTEKGKDVELRCDPISGHTALYWYRQSLGQGLEFLIYFQGNSAPDKSGLPSDRFSAERTGGSVSTLTIQRTQQEDSAVYLCASSSPGQSTGNEQFFGPGTRLTVL.

This sequence joins TRBV7-2 and TRBJ1-5, with a weak D call TRBD1 (5 bases). Deletions cut 3 bases from V and 2 bases from J, with 14 bases between. This CDR3 has 16 residues. Germline CDR1 is SGHTA and CDR2 is FQGNSA. This chain's CDR3 is CASSLYGAGGNQPQHF. In DNA, the CDR3 is TGTGCCAGCAGCTTGTATGGGGCTGGAGGCAATCAGCCCCAGCATTTT.

The chain uses TRBV6-2 or TRBV6-3 and TRBJ1-4; maybe TRBD1 (5 bases). V was shortened by 6 bases and J by 15 bases, with 20 bases between the two germline ends. The CDR3 has 13 amino acids. The germline gives CDR1 MNHEY, CDR2 SVGEGT. CDR3 amino acids: CASRGPNRGRMFF. The DNA for the CDR3 is TGTGCCAGCAGGGGCCCGAACCGGGGACGGATGTTTTTT.

This clonotype was counted between two and nine times. V usage is TRBV5-4 and J usage is TRBJ2-7; D is unclear. The CDR3 is made up of 13 amino acids. Looked up from germline, CDR1 is SGHNT and CDR2 is YYREEE (reference sequence). Trimming left V 4 bases short and J 4 bases short, with 12 bases between. The CDR3 spells CASSPDDDYEQYF. CDR3 nucleotides: TGTGCCAGCAGCCCGGACGATGATTACGAGCAGTACTTC.

The rearrangement links TRBV7-9 to TRBJ1-2, with 10 bases aligning to TRBD1. This CDR3 is 14 amino acids long. Per germline, CDR1 SEHNR and CDR2 FQNEAQ (reference sequence). V was pared by 5 bases and J by 14 bases, with 14 bases of the junction left unmatched. CDR3 sequence reads: CASSPGGQGRPSTF. CDR3 DNA sequence: TGTGCCAGCAGCCCAGGGGGACAGGGGCGGCCGTCGACCTTC. Variable domain in full (rest from reference TRBV7-9 and TRBJ1-2): DTGVSQNPRHKITKRGQNVTFRCDPISEHNRLYWYRQTLGQGPEFLTYFQNEAQLEKSRLLSDRFSAERPKGSFSTLEIQRTEQGDSAMYLCASSPGGQGRPSTFGSGTRLTVV.

This sequence joins TRBV18 and TRBJ1-1; 7 nucleotides agree with TRBD1. Germline-derived CDR1 and CDR2 are KGHSH and LQKENI. The CDR3 runs to 14 residues. The V and J ends lost 8 bases and 1 base, in that order; junction bases with no gene match: 7. Here the CDR3 DNA reads TGTGCCAGCCGTCTACGACAGGGGAACACTGAAGCTTTCTTT. Its protein product is CASRLRQGNTEAFF.

V usage is TRBV29-1 and J usage is TRBJ1-2; 9 bases fit TRBD1. Germline CDR1 reads SQVTM; CDR2 reads ANQGSEA. J gave up 5 bases and V 7 bases, and 8 bases lay outside the gene matches. The CDR3 spans 13 residues. DNA for the CDR3: TGCAGCGCTGGGCATGGACAGGGGTATGGCTACACCTTC. As protein: CSAGHGQGYGYTF.

This clonotype was found a few times. The chain carries TRBV10-3 and TRBJ1-6; 8 nucleotides align to TRBD1. The CDR3 length is 14 residues. Trimming cost V 2 bases and J 6 bases; bases outside gene matches: 0. Per germline, CDR1 ENHRY and CDR2 SYGVKD. The CDR3 spells CAISEDRGNSPLHF. The CDR3 DNA sequence: TGTGCCATCAGTGAGGACAGGGGTAATTCACCCCTCCACTTT.

The gene calls are TRBV20-1 and TRBJ2-7, with D possibly TRBD2 on 5 matching bases. Trimming shortened V by 5 bases and J by 0 bases, and 20 bases separated the two germline ends. Germline lookup yields CDR1 DFQATT and CDR2 SNEGSKA (reference sequence). The CDR3 has 16 amino acids. CDR3 bases: TGCAGTGCTCGAAGCGGAGATGGCGGCTACTCCTACGAGCAGTACTTC. It yields the protein CSARSGDGGYSYEQYF.

This sequence joins TRBV3-1 and TRBJ1-5; no clear D. The CDR3 is 13 amino acids. Trimming left V 2 bases short and J 6 bases short, with 8 bases between. Germline CDR1 reads LGHDT; CDR2 reads YNNKEL (reference sequence). The CDR3 region is CASSQRQAQPQHF. The CDR3 nucleotides read TGTGCCAGCAGCCAAAGGCAGGCTCAGCCCCAGCATTTT.

There are a few counts of this clonotype. The chain recombines TRBV18 with TRBJ1-1; tentative D call: TRBD1 (6 bases). CDR3 size: 16 residues. Germline lookup yields CDR1 KGHSH and CDR2 LQKENI. With 4 bases removed from V and 0 bases from J, the gap between germline ends came to 15 bases. CDR3 in DNA: TGTGCCAGCTCACTCGGGACACAAGCTATGAACACTGAAGCTTTCTTT. Protein sequence: CASSLGTQAMNTEAFF.

In this sample, this clonotype turned up many times. The rearrangement uses TRBV28 and TRBJ1-4; TRBD1 aligns across 7 bases. The CDR3 totals 15 residues. Germline V gives CDR1 MDHEN, CDR2 SYDVKM. The V segment lost 6 bases and the J segment 13 bases; nucleotides outside the gene matches: 17. This CDR3 reads CASSQEGTARKRLFF. In DNA, the CDR3 is TGTGCCAGCAGCCAGGAAGGGACAGCCCGAAAGAGACTGTTTTTT.

A few counts support this clonotype. The chain recombines TRBV15 with TRBJ2-1; the match to TRBD2 covers 15 bases. V lost 4 bases to trimming and J lost 10 bases; unmatched junction nucleotides: 8. The CDR3 is 16 residues long. Germline-derived CDR1 and CDR2 are LNHNV and YYDKDF (reference sequence). The CDR3 nucleotides are TGTGCCACCAGCATCCGGACTAGCGGGAGGGCGGGAGAGCAGTTCTTC. Protein: CATSIRTSGRAGEQFF.

This clonotype was detected many times. J is TRBJ2-5 and V is TRBV7-2; 8 bases are a match to TRBD1. CDR3 length: 15 residues. In germline, CDR1 is SGHTA, CDR2 FQGNSA. Trimming cost V 5 bases and J 1 base; bases outside gene matches: 6. The chain's CDR3 is CASSAQTGAQETQYF. The CDR3 DNA follows: TGTGCCAGCAGCGCCCAGACAGGGGCCCAAGAGACCCAGTACTTC.

This clonotype was seen only a few times. The chain combines TRBV7-2 with TRBJ1-2, with D unclear. Trimming stripped 2 bases from V and 3 bases from J, with 4 bases between. This CDR3 is built from 12 residues. CDR1 SGHTA and CDR2 FQGNSA come from the germline V gene. The CDR3 bases are TGTGCCAGCAGCTTAATGGACTATGGCTACACCTTC. Protein product: CASSLMDYGYTF.

This clonotype was observed a handful of times. This sequence joins TRBV20-1 and TRBJ1-6; D gene uncertain. The CDR3 has 17 amino acids. V lost 0 bases to trimming and J lost 0 bases, with 12 bases between them. Germline assignment: CDR1 DFQATT and CDR2 SNEGSKA (reference sequence). The chain's CDR3 is CSARDPGISSYNSPLHF. The DNA of the CDR3 is TGCAGTGCTAGAGATCCGGGAATAAGCTCCTATAATTCACCCCTCCACTTT.

V gene TRBV20-1 combines with J gene TRBJ2-1; no clear D. V shed 3 bases and J shed 10 bases, with 16 bases lying between them. The germline CDR1 and CDR2 sequences are DFQATT and SNEGSKA (reference sequence). The CDR3 has 13 residues. CDR3 coding DNA: TGCAGTGCTAGCATGTCAGCGTTCGGCGAGCAGTTCTTC. This gives the protein CSASMSAFGEQFF.

V gene TRBV4-1 combines with J gene TRBJ2-1, with D possibly matching TRBD2 (6 bases). Germline assignment: CDR1 MGHRA and CDR2 YSYEKL. Trimming took off 4 bases at V and 3 bases at J, with 22 bases between the two ends. This CDR3 is 18 amino acids long. CDR3 bases: TGCGCCAGCAGCCCACCCCCGGGGGAGGTAGCGGTCTACAATGAGCAGTTCTTC. It codes for CASSPPPGEVAVYNEQFF.

In its sample, this clonotype was seen a few times. The chain has TRBV7-9 and TRBJ2-7; the D call may be TRBD1 or TRBD2 (5 bases each). This CDR3 is built from 18 residues. The V end lost 1 base, the J end lost 2 bases, and 21 bases lay between the germline ends. Germline-derived CDR1 and CDR2 are SEHNR and FQNEAQ (reference sequence). The CDR3 nucleotides read TGTGCCAGCAGCTTAGTCCTACTGTTCCGGGACCGAACCTACGAGCAGTACTTC. It is translated as CASSLVLLFRDRTYEQYF.

J is TRBJ2-3 and V is TRBV5-5; D is undetermined. The CDR3 contains 12 residues. V lost 0 bases to trimming and J lost 7 bases, with 6 bases between them. CDR1 and CDR2 (germline): SGHKS, YYEKEE (reference sequence). CDR3 coding DNA: TGTGCCAGCAGCTTGGACGGGTATACGCAGTATTTT. It is translated as CASSLDGYTQYF. Variable domain in full (rest from reference TRBV5-5 and TRBJ2-3): DAGVTQSPTHLIKTRGQQVTLRCSPISGHKSVSWYQQVLGQGPQFIFQYYEKEERGRGNFPDRFSARQFPNYSSELNVNALLLGDSALYLCASSLDGYTQYFGPGTRLTVL.

The chain recombines TRBV28 with TRBJ2-3, with no clear D. V lost 3 bases and J lost 9, with 10 bases in between. The CDR3 sequence is 12 residues long. Germline V lookup: CDR1 MDHEN, CDR2 SYDVKM. The CDR3 here is CASSLGFGTQYF. The CDR3 nucleotides read TGTGCCAGCAGTTTGGGTTTCGGCACGCAGTATTTT.

This clonotype was counted between two and nine times. V and J are TRBV20-1 and TRBJ1-1; a possible D gene is TRBD1 (5 bases). Germline V gene data show CDR1 as DFQATT and CDR2 as SNEGSKA (reference sequence). V dropped 2 bases and J dropped 1 base, with 23 bases sitting between them. The CDR3 runs to 18 residues. Here the CDR3 reads CSARNNRNPGSANTEAFF. DNA for the CDR3: TGCAGTGCTAGAAACAACCGCAACCCAGGGTCCGCGAACACTGAAGCTTTCTTT.

This clonotype was detected a few times. V usage is TRBV14 and J usage is TRBJ1-2; D not resolved. Trimming pared 0 bases from V and 8 bases from J, leaving 7 bases between. Germline CDR1 reads SGHDN; CDR2 reads FVKESK. The length of the CDR3 is 12 residues. CDR3 region: CASSQDLRGYTF. The DNA of the CDR3 is TGTGCCAGCAGCCAAGATTTGAGGGGCTACACCTTC.

The J gene is TRBJ2-5, the V gene TRBV29-1; D call uncertain. The V end lost 4 bases, the J end lost 0 bases, and 12 bases lay between the germline ends. The CDR3 has 14 amino acids. The germline gives CDR1 SQVTM, CDR2 ANQGSEA. CDR3 nucleotides: TGCAGCGTTGTTGGCGTGAGGCACCAAGAGACCCAGTACTTC. Encoded protein: CSVVGVRHQETQYF.

This clonotype was detected a few times. The chain uses TRBV28 and TRBJ1-5; no reliable D call. The V end was cut by 7 bases, the J end by 7 bases, with 17 bases between. The CDR3 has 14 amino acids. Germline assignment: CDR1 MDHEN and CDR2 SYDVKM. The CDR3: CASKSSRGRQPQHF. DNA of the CDR3: TGTGCCAGCAAAAGTTCCCGGGGTCGGCAGCCCCAGCATTTT.

There are a few counts of this clonotype. The genes are TRBV7-2 and TRBJ1-5; D unresolved. CDR1 and CDR2 from the germline V gene are SGHTA and FQGNSA. This CDR3 is built from 13 residues. V shed 6 bases and J shed 5 bases, with 11 bases lying between them. The CDR3 sequence: CASSPSRHQPQHF. In DNA form, the CDR3 reads TGTGCCAGCAGTCCCTCCCGGCATCAGCCCCAGCATTTT. Drawing the rest from reference TRBV7-2 and TRBJ1-5, the complete variable domain is GAGVSQSPSNKVTEKGKDVELRCDPISGHTALYWYRQSLGQGLEFLIYFQGNSAPDKSGLPSDRFSAERTGGSVSTLTIQRTQQEDSAVYLCASSPSRHQPQHFGDGTRLSIL.

This clonotype was observed a handful of times. The chain carries TRBV7-3 and TRBJ2-2; unclear D gene. Germline CDR1 reads SGHTA; CDR2 reads FQGTGA. CDR3 length: 14 residues. Trimming removed 5 bases at V and 7 bases at J, with 14 bases between. The CDR3 nucleotides are TGTGCCAGCAGCCCCGTCCCTTCAGGCGGGGAGCTGTTTTTT. Its protein product is CASSPVPSGGELFF.

The chain carries TRBV12-3 or TRBV12-4 and TRBJ1-5; a weak D match, TRBD1 (6 bases). The CDR3 covers 15 residues. V lost 6 bases and J lost 4, with 16 bases in between. CDR3 DNA sequence: TGTGCCAGCAGAGCGGGGGACATTTCAAATCAGCCCCAGCATTTT. Its protein product is CASRAGDISNQPQHF.

The gene calls are TRBV10-2 and TRBJ2-1, with a weak D call TRBD2 (5 bases). Germline CDR1 reads WSHSY; CDR2 reads SAAADI. The V and J ends lost 0 bases and 10 bases respectively, with 19 bases between them. The length of the CDR3 is 16 residues. CDR3 in DNA: TGCGCCAGCAGTGAGTCTATTGGATGGAGGTCTTGGGAGCAGTTCTTC. Translating it yields CASSESIGWRSWEQFF.

This clonotype came up once. The rearrangement links TRBV28 to TRBJ2-4; TRBD2 matches at 8 bases. CDR1 MDHEN and CDR2 SYDVKM come from the germline V gene. The junction had 15 bases not matched to a gene; V was cut back by 5 bases and J by 3 bases. The CDR3 totals 18 residues. The CDR3 protein is CASSPRPGLEFDKNIQYF. In nucleotides, the CDR3 is TGTGCCAGCAGTCCTCGACCGGGACTAGAGTTTGACAAAAACATTCAGTACTTC.

The chain links TRBV14 to TRBJ2-1; a possible D gene is TRBD2 (6 bases). V was shortened by 0 bases and J by 9 bases, with 15 bases between the two germline ends. From germline, CDR1 is SGHDN and CDR2 FVKESK. The CDR3 spans 15 residues. The CDR3 nucleotides read TGTGCCAGCAGCCAAGACCGGGACGGGCGGGGTGAGCAGTTCTTC. Translating it yields CASSQDRDGRGEQFF.